Below are 21 T cell receptor beta chains sequenced from a single sample in a study of cytomegalovirus exposure and HLA in healthy donors. PCR involved 60 Vbeta and 13 Jbeta primers. The assay was immunoSEQ multiplex PCR, and TCRdb's table has in-frame clones only and misses some. The sample holds 75,000 to 95,000 clones; roughly four fifths are singletons and the top ten take approximately 4.6%. Sequencing was carried out using PBMCs. Source of these receptors: a woman in her thirties or forties in good health and CMV-seropositive.

This chain joins TRBV4-2 and TRBJ2-1, with a tentative D call TRBD2 (6 bases). Germline V gene data show CDR1 as LGHNA and CDR2 as YNFKEQ. The CDR3 is made up of 16 amino acids. V lost 0 bases and J lost 0, with 9 bases in between. CDR3 residues: CASSQEGLDSYNEQFF. Written as DNA, the CDR3 is TGTGCCAGCAGCCAAGAGGGACTCGACTCCTACAATGAGCAGTTCTTC.

The CDR3 sequence: CSVQGRGEKLFF. Written as DNA, the CDR3 is TGCAGCGTTCAGGGTAGGGGTGAAAAACTGTTTTTT. The chain has TRBV29-1 and TRBJ1-4, with TRBD1 as a possible D gene (5 bases). Trimming left V 5 bases short and J 7 bases short, with 11 bases between. Germline CDR1 reads SQVTM; CDR2 reads ANQGSEA. The CDR3 loop spans 12 amino acids.

This clone was found once. V usage is TRBV9 and J usage is TRBJ2-2; TRBD2 matches 7 bases. The CDR3 loop spans 15 amino acids. Germline V lookup: CDR1 SGDLS, CDR2 YYNGEE. The V and J ends lost 2 bases and 3 bases, in that order; junction bases with no gene match: 4. The CDR3 nucleotides read TGTGCCAGCAGCGTTCGCGGGAGTCACACCGGGGAGCTGTTTTTT. This gives the protein CASSVRGSHTGELFF. Supplemented by reference TRBV9 and TRBJ2-2, the full variable domain reads DSGVTQTPKHLITATGQRVTLRCSPRSGDLSVYWYQQSLDQGLQFLIQYYNGEERAKGNILERFSAQQFPDLHSELNLSSLELGDSALYFCASSVRGSHTGELFFGEGSRLTVL.

Remarks on this clone: Relative to the germline gene, one junction end is altered; a read error may explain this. The chain couples TRBV5-4 to TRBJ2-3; 9 bases map to TRBD2. The germline CDR1 and CDR2 sequences are SGHNT and YYREEE (reference sequence). The CDR3 length is 17 residues. The CDR3, as DNA: TGTACCAGCAGCTTGTTAGGCGGGAGGGCCTTTGGAGATACGCAGTATTTT. Amino acid sequence: CTSSLLGGRAFGDTQYF.

CDR3 sequence: CASSLPGPRLSSYEQYF. In DNA form, the CDR3 reads TGTGCCAGCAGCTTACCCGGCCCCAGGCTGAGCTCCTACGAGCAGTACTTC. The chain employs TRBV7-9 and TRBJ2-5; D gene ambiguous. The J call is doubtful: the DNA matches TRBJ2-7 better. There are 17 residues in the CDR3. Germline lookup yields CDR1 SEHNR and CDR2 FQNEAQ (reference sequence).

Remarks on this clone: No conserved phenylalanine or tryptophan is present at the end of the CDR3, so a read error is the likely explanation. The V call is TRBV30, the J call TRBJ1-2, with a weak D call TRBD1 (5 bases). Germline CDR1 GTSNPN, CDR2 SVGIG (reference sequence). The CDR3 loop spans 17 amino acids. The V and J ends lost 0 bases and 1 base respectively, with 18 bases between them. CDR3 nucleotide sequence: TGTGCCTGGAGTGTGGGCAGGGTTTTGATTTTTAACTATGGCTACACCCTC. Its translation is CAWSVGRVLIFNYGYTL.

This clone was observed once. This chain connects TRBV7-2 to TRBJ2-7; a weak D match, TRBD1 (6 bases). Germline CDR1 and CDR2: SGHTA and FQGNSA. The CDR3 contains 14 residues. V lost 1 base, J lost 4 bases, and 11 bases lay in between. Here the CDR3 reads CASSLGQAYYEQYF. In DNA form, the CDR3 reads TGTGCCAGCAGCTTAGGACAGGCCTATTACGAGCAGTACTTC.

The chain combines TRBV7-2 with TRBJ2-1, with 7 positions matching TRBD2. J lost 8 bases, V lost 2 bases, and 6 bases had no gene match. The CDR3 is 14 amino acids. The germline CDR1 and CDR2 sequences are SGHTA and FQGNSA. CDR3 sequence: CASSLFRAGHEQFF. CDR3 nucleotides: TGTGCCAGCAGCTTATTTCGAGCGGGACATGAGCAGTTCTTC.

DNA of the CDR3: TGTGCCAGCAGTTCGGGACAGGGGAGCTCCTACGAGCAGTACTTC. Its translation: CASSSGQGSSYEQYF. V gene TRBV28 combines with J gene TRBJ2-7; 10 positions match TRBD1. CDR3 size: 15 residues. V lost 4 bases to trimming and J lost 0 bases; unmatched junction nucleotides: 3. Germline CDR1 reads MDHEN; CDR2 reads SYDVKM. The full variable domain, completed using reference TRBV28 and TRBJ2-7, is DVKVTQSSRYLVKRTGEKVFLECVQDMDHENMFWYRQDPGLGLRLIYFSYDVKMKEKGDIPEGYSVSREKKERFSLILESASTNQTSMYLCASSSGQGSSYEQYFGPGTRLTVT.

This rearrangement joins TRBV5-1 to TRBJ2-1; tentative D call: TRBD1 (6 bases). This CDR3 spans 14 amino acids. The V end lost 1 base, the J end lost 15 bases, and 20 bases lay between the germline ends. Germline V gene sequence: CDR1 SGHRS, CDR2 YFSETQ. The CDR3 nucleotides are TGCGCCAGCAGCTTGTGGTCCGGGACAAAGGACGTGTTCTTC. It encodes CASSLWSGTKDVFF.

This clone was picked up one time. This sequence joins TRBV6-6 and TRBJ2-7, with 7 bases lining up with TRBD1. Germline CDR1 MNHNY, CDR2 SVGAGI (reference sequence). The CDR3 covers 13 residues. The J segment lost 5 bases and the V segment lost 5 bases, leaving 6 bases of the junction unmatched. The CDR3 nucleotides are TGTGCCAGCAGTAAGGGGACAGCCAACGAGCAGTACTTC. It translates to CASSKGTANEQYF.

The chain joins TRBV25-1 to TRBJ2-2, with D possibly being TRBD1 (5 bases). There are 14 residues in the CDR3. Trimming shortened V by 7 bases and J by 4 bases, and 13 bases separated the two germline ends. The germline V gene encodes CDR1 MGHDK and CDR2 SYGVNS. CDR3 in amino acids: CASIAGSGTGELFF. For the CDR3, the DNA is TGTGCCAGCATTGCAGGGTCGGGCACCGGGGAGCTGTTTTTT. Full variable domain (remainder filled in from reference TRBV25-1 and TRBJ2-2): EADIYQTPRYLVIGTGKKITLECSQTMGHDKMYWYQQDPGMELHLIHYSYGVNSTEKGDLSSESTVSRIRTEHFPLTLESARPSHTSQYLCASIAGSGTGELFFGEGSRLTVL.

This sequence joins TRBV6-5 and TRBJ2-7, with 10 bases identical to TRBD2. Germline loops: CDR1 MNHEY, CDR2 SVGAGI. This CDR3 contains 16 residues. J gave up 2 bases and V 2 bases, and 6 bases lay outside the gene matches. CDR3 DNA sequence: TGTGCCAGCAGTTACGCGCCTAGCGGGAGTCCCTACGAGCAGTACTTC. Translated, it gives CASSYAPSGSPYEQYF.

This clone has just a few counts. The V and J genes are TRBV7-3 and TRBJ2-6; no definite D call. CDR1 is SGHTA and CDR2 is FQGTGA in the germline V gene. The CDR3 spans 13 residues. With 3 bases removed from V and 3 bases from J, the gap between germline ends came to 3 bases. The chain's CDR3 is CASSFFGANVLTF. CDR3 coding DNA: TGTGCCAGCAGCTTCTTTGGGGCCAACGTCCTGACTTTC.

There are a few counts of this clone. The genes are TRBV15 and TRBJ2-6; no definite D call. The germline V gene encodes CDR1 LNHNV and CDR2 YYDKDF (reference sequence). Trimming shortened V by 0 bases and J by 1 base, and 10 bases separated the two germline ends. The CDR3 extends over 17 amino acids. The CDR3 spells CATSREVRSSGANVLTF. The DNA of the CDR3 is TGTGCCACCAGCAGAGAAGTCCGGAGTTCTGGGGCCAACGTCCTGACTTTC.

The chain uses TRBV19 and TRBJ2-7; TRBD2 matches at 7 bases. There are 13 residues in the CDR3. CDR1 is LNHDA and CDR2 is SQIVND in the germline V gene (reference sequence). V lost 4 bases and J lost 6; bases outside the gene matches: 6. The CDR3 bases are TGTGCCAGTAGTAGTGGGGGGGGAGGCGAGCAGTACTTC. It translates to CASSSGGGGEQYF.

V is TRBV5-1 and J is TRBJ2-5; TRBD2 matches at 7 bases. The DNA end lines up better with TRBJ2-7; the J call may be wrong. The germline gives CDR1 SGHRS, CDR2 YFSETQ. The CDR3 contains 15 residues. This CDR3 reads CASGGGTTYSYEQYF. The DNA for the CDR3 is TGCGCCAGCGGGGGGGGTACTACCTACTCCTACGAGCAGTACTTC.

J is TRBJ2-1 and V is TRBV19, with TRBD2 matching 8 bases. Losses at the gene ends were 4 bases for V and 3 bases for J; bases not matched to a gene: 5. CDR3 length: 15 residues. Germline CDR1 LNHDA, CDR2 SQIVND (reference sequence). CDR3 in DNA: TGTGCCAGTAGTAGGGCGGGAGGCTTCTACAATGAGCAGTTCTTC. Amino acid sequence: CASSRAGGFYNEQFF.

This chain uses TRBV4-3 with TRBJ2-3; D is unclear. The V gene's germline CDR1 is LGHNA and CDR2 YSLEER. Deletions cut 1 base from V and 0 bases from J, with 8 bases between. This CDR3 is built from 15 residues. The CDR3 sequence: CASSQGGFSTDTQYF. The CDR3, as DNA: TGCGCCAGCAGCCAAGGAGGATTTAGCACAGATACGCAGTATTTT.

The V and J genes are TRBV2 and TRBJ2-7; D unclear. Per the germline V gene, CDR1 is SNHLY and CDR2 is FYNNEI. V lost 10 bases and J 3 bases, leaving 22 bases between the germline ends. This CDR3 comprises 15 residues. CDR3 nucleotides: TGTGCCATCGCACTCACGTCCACCGCCTTCTACGAGCAGTACTTC. Translated, it gives CAIALTSTAFYEQYF.

The J gene is TRBJ2-1, the V gene TRBV18; a possible D gene is TRBD2 (5 bases). Trimming removed 3 bases from V and 9 bases from J, with 12 bases in between. Looked up from germline, CDR1 is KGHSH and CDR2 is LQKENI. This CDR3 comprises 13 residues. Here the CDR3 DNA reads TGTGCCAGCTCACCGGGAGCCGCCCGTGAGCAGTTCTTC. Its protein is CASSPGAAREQFF. The full variable domain, completed using reference TRBV18 and TRBJ2-1, is NAGVMQNPRHLVRRRGQEARLRCSPMKGHSHVYWYRQLPEEGLKFMVYLQKENIIDESGMPKERFSAEFPKEGPSILRIQQVVRGDSAAYFCASSPGAAREQFFGPGTRLTVL.